This TCR beta chain was identified in a study of blood T cell repertoires in COVID-19. CDR1 and CDR2 from the germline V gene are SGHAT and FQNNGV. V was trimmed by 1 base and J by 4 bases, leaving 11 bases between them. This CDR3 comprises 15 residues. As handled by the study authors: It was from reference gene primer amplification that nucleated cell counts were estimated. Assay used: immunoSEQ multiplex PCR; TCRdb lists only in-frame clones, some missing. That table gives V, J and clone size, and the DNA gave D and trimming. In the table there are under 120,000 clones, approximately 84% of which are singletons.

Source material: peripheral blood. This TCR was recovered from a human donor in a cohort sampled during active COVID-19. The chain links TRBV11-2 to TRBJ1-3; D possibly corresponds to TRBD1 (5 bases). In nucleotides, the CDR3 is TGTGCCAGCAGCTTAGGAGGCGACAGCGGAAACACCATATATTTT. This translates into CASSLGGDSGNTIYF. Filled out from reference TRBV11-2 and TRBJ1-3, the complete variable domain reads EAGVAQSPRYKIIEKRQSVAFWCNPISGHATLYWYQQILGQGPKLLIQFQNNGVVDDSQLPKDRFSAERLKGVDSTLKIQPAKLEDSAVYLCASSLGGDSGNTIYFGEGSWLTVV.